A selection of T cell receptor beta chains follows, all from one sample in a study of T cells in Graves' hyperthyroidism and ophthalmopathy. TCRdb used MiXCR to reprocess the multiplex PCR reads, holding one entry per CDR3 protein. The sample lists approximately 380,000 distinct CDR3 sequences, around 15% occurring once. Sequencing used blood. The origin of the receptors is a man aged 50 to 60 with Graves' ophthalmopathy. Both conserved end residues are trimmed from each CDR3. Not all rows give a size; the values are once, few, many and, for expanded clones, a class.

TRBV2	TRBJ2-7	few	ASNVLGGSYEQY
TRBV5-1	TRBJ2-1	NA	ASSSDDRYNEQF
TRBV10-3	TRBJ1-1	many	AISEEGVNTEAF
TRBV7-9	TRBJ2-6	NA	ASSQSWPGANVLT
TRBV5-1	TRBJ2-5	few	ASSLGAGAWETQY
TRBV2	TRBJ2-6	NA	ASSQTLAGTGANVLT
TRBV3-1	TRBJ2-7	many	ASSLQGNPYEQY
TRBV15	TRBJ2-5	NA	ATSREWGDRVETQY
TRBV20-1	TRBJ1-1	NA	SARSIRTGEAF
TRBV6-2/TRBV6-3	TRBJ1-1	NA	ASSPRDRGTEAF
TRBV5-1	TRBJ2-3	NA	ASSLGASGPKPDTQY
TRBV30	TRBJ2-7	NA	AWSAPEGLVRYEQY
TRBV6-5	TRBJ1-3	NA	ASSYSRVPGTGAGNTIY
TRBV5-1	TRBJ2-5	NA	ASSFFPQGAETQY
TRBV11-2	TRBJ2-7	few	ASSPGPLTQY
TRBV24-1	TRBJ2-3	many	ATSGTRTTSRDTQY
TRBV3-1	TRBJ2-5	many	ASSLSGSGQETQY
TRBV9	TRBJ2-7	few	ASSVSLWDNPYEQY
TRBV30	TRBJ2-3	many	AWSPGVVDTQY
TRBV20-1	TRBJ1-1	many	SARDPQGRNTEAF
TRBV29-1	TRBJ2-1	NA	SGIGLAGVYNEQF
TRBV9	TRBJ2-1	many	ASSVAAGLGDEQF
TRBV20-1	TRBJ2-1	many	SARVSGGRSYNEQF
TRBV18	TRBJ1-1	NA	ASSPEIPGHPGTEAF
TRBV19	TRBJ1-5	few	ASSIDSGGQPQH
TRBV6-2/TRBV6-3	TRBJ2-1	many	ASSYSSRGLRSYNEQF